This T cell receptor beta chain appears in the sequencing data of a study of a mutant IDH1 vaccine in newly diagnosed glioma. This clone appeared a few times. Its antigen is not known. Generated by immunoSEQ multiplex PCR, the TCRdb table keeps only in-frame clones and is missing some. The sample holds under 70,000 clones, around 84% seen once. Time point denoted: week 5, during vaccination. Alongside topical imiquimod, each dose of vaccine comprised 300 ug of mutant IDH1 20-mer peptide. Each donor presented with a new WHO grade 3 or 4 astrocytoma that tested IDH1-mutant and showed ATRX loss. From germline, CDR1 is GTSNPN and CDR2 SVGIG (reference sequence). V lost 3 bases and J 1 base, leaving 9 bases between the germline ends. The CDR3 has 13 amino acids.

The source is a woman aged 50 to 60 with glioma. The sample consisted of PBMCs, taken from a glioma patient whose treatment included an IDH1 peptide vaccine. The genes are TRBV30 and TRBJ1-1; D is uncertain. For the CDR3, the DNA is TGTGCCTGGAGGCTAAAAAGGAACACTGAAGCTTTCTTT. Translation: CAWRLKRNTEAFF.